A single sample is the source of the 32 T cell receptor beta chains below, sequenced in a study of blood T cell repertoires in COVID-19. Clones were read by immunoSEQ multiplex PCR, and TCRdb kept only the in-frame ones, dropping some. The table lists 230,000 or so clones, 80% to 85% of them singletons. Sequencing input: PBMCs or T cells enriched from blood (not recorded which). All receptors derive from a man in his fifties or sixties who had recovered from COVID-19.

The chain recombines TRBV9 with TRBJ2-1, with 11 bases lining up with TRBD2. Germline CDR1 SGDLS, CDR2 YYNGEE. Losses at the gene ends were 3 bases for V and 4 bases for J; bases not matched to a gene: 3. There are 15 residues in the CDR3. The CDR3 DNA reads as TGTGCCAGCAGCGCCCGACTAGCGGGATACAATGAGCAGTTCTTC. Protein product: CASSARLAGYNEQFF.

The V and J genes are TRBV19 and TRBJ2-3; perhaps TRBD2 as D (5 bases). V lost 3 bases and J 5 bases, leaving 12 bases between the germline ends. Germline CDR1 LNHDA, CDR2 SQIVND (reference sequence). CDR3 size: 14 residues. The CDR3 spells CASSIKEVVDTQYF. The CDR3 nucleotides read TGTGCCAGTAGTATCAAGGAGGTAGTAGATACGCAGTATTTT.

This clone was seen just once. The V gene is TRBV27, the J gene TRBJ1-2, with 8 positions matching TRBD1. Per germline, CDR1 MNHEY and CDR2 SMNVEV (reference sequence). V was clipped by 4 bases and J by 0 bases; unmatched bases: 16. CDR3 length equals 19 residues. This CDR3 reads CASSSVVRDRLSSNYGYTF. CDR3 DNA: TGTGCCAGCAGTTCGGTCGTCCGGGACAGGCTTTCTTCTAACTATGGCTACACCTTC.

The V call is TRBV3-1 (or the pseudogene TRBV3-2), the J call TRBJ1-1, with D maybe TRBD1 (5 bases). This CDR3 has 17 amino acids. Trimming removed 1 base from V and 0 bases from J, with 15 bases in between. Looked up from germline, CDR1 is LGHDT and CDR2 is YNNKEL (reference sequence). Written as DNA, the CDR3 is TGTGCCAGCAGCCAAGGGGGCGGTCCTCCAATGAACACTGAAGCTTTCTTT. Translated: CASSQGGGPPMNTEAFF.

The CDR3: CASRDSAADPPQHF. CDR3 in DNA: TGCGCCAGCAGGGACTCAGCGGCCGACCCGCCCCAGCATTTT. The rearrangement joins TRBV10-2 to TRBJ1-5; D ambiguous. The CDR3 sequence is 14 residues long. The germline gives CDR1 WSHSY, CDR2 SAAADI. Trimming removed 6 bases from V and 9 bases from J, with 18 bases in between.

CDR3 residues: CASSKQGALLDSNQPQHF. The CDR3 DNA is TGTGCCAGCAGCAAACAGGGGGCACTACTTGATAGCAATCAGCCCCAGCATTTT. V and J are TRBV21-1 and TRBJ1-5; no check of the table's D call, TRBD1, against the DNA was made. TRBV21-1 is assigned pseudogene status. The CDR3 is made up of 18 amino acids.

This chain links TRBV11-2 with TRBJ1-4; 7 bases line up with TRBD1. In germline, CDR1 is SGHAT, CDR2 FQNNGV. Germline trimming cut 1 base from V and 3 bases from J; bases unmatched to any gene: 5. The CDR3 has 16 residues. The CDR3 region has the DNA TGTGCCAGCAGCTTAGTGGCGGACAGGCCTAATGAAAAACTGTTTTTT. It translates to CASSLVADRPNEKLFF.

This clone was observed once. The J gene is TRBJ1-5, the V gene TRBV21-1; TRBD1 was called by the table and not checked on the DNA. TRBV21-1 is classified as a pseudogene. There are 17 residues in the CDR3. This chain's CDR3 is CASSKDRVPYSNQPQHF. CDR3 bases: TGTGCCAGCAGCAAAGACAGGGTCCCCTATAGCAATCAGCCCCAGCATTTT.

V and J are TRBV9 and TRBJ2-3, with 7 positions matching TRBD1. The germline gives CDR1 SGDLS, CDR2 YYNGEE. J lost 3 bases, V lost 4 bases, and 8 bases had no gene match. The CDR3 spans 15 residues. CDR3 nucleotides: TGTGCCAGCAGCCCACAGGGGTTAGGGACAGATACGCAGTATTTT. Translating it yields CASSPQGLGTDTQYF. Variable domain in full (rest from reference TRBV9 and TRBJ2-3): DSGVTQTPKHLITATGQRVTLRCSPRSGDLSVYWYQQSLDQGLQFLIQYYNGEERAKGNILERFSAQQFPDLHSELNLSSLELGDSALYFCASSPQGLGTDTQYFGPGTRLTVL.

This CDR3 reads CASSPRGAPKEKLFF. As DNA, the CDR3 is TGTGCCAGCAGTCCCCGTGGGGCCCCGAAAGAAAAACTGTTTTTT. The V call is TRBV28, the J call TRBJ1-4; possibly TRBD1 for D (5 bases). Germline V gene lookup returns CDR1 MDHEN and CDR2 SYDVKM. CDR3 length: 15 amino acids. The germline V and J ends were trimmed by 5 bases and 8 bases, with 18 bases remaining between them.

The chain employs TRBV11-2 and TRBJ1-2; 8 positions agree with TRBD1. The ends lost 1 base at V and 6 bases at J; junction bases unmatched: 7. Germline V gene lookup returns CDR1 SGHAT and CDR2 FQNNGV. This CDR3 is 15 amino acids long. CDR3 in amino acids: CASSLVPTGADGYTF. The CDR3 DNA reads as TGTGCCAGCAGCTTAGTCCCGACAGGGGCCGATGGCTACACCTTC.

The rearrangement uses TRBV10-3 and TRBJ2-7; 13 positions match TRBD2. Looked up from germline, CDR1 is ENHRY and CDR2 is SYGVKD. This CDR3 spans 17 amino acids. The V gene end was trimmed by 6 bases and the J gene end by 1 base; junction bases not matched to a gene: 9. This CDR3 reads CAISRGTSGALSYEQYF. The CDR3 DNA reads TGTGCCATCAGCCGCGGGACTAGCGGGGCATTGTCCTACGAGCAGTACTTC.

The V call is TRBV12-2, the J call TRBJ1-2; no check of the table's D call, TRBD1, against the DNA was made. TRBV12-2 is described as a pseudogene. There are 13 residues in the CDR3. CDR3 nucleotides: TGTGCAAGTCGGTTGCAGGGTAATCATGGCTACACCTTC. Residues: CASRLQGNHGYTF.

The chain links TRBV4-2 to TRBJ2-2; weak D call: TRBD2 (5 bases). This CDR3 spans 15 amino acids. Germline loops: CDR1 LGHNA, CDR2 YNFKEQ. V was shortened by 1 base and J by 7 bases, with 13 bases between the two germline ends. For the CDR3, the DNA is TGTGCCAGCAGCCAAGCCCCCGCTGGAGGCGGGGAGCTGTTTTTT. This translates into CASSQAPAGGGELFF.

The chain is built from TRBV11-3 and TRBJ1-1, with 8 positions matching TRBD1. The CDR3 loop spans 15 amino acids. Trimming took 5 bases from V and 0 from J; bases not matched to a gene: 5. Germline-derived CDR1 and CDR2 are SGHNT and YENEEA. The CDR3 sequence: CASSPGTGMNTEAFF. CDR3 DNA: TGTGCCAGCAGCCCAGGGACAGGAATGAACACTGAAGCTTTCTTT.

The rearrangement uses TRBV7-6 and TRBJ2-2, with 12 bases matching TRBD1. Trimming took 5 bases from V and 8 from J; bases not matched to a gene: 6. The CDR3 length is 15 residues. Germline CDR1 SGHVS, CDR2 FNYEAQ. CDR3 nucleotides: TGTGCCAGCAGCCAGGGACAGGGGGCCGGTGGGGAGCTGTTTTTT. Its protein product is CASSQGQGAGGELFF.

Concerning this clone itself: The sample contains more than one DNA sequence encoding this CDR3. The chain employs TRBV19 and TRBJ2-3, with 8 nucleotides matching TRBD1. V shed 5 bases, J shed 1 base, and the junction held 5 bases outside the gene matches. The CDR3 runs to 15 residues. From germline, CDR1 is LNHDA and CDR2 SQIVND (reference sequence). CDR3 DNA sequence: TGTGCCAGTAGTCGGACAGGGTCCGGCACAGATACGCAGTATTTT. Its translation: CASSRTGSGTDTQYF.

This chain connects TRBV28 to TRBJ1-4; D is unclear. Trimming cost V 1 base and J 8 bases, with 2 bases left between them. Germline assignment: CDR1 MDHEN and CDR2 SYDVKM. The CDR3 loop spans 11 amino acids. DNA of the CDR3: TGTGCCAGCAGTTTATCAGAAAAACTGTTTTTT. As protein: CASSLSEKLFF. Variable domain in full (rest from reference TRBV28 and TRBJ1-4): DVKVTQSSRYLVKRTGEKVFLECVQDMDHENMFWYRQDPGLGLRLIYFSYDVKMKEKGDIPEGYSVSREKKERFSLILESASTNQTSMYLCASSLSEKLFFGSGTQLSVL.

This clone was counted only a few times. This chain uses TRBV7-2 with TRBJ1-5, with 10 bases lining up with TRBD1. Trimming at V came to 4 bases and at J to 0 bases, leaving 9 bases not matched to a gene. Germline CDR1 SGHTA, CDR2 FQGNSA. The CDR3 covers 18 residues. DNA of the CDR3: TGTGCCAGCAGCTCCCCATTTGGGACAGGGGTTAGCAATCAGCCCCAGCATTTT. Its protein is CASSSPFGTGVSNQPQHF. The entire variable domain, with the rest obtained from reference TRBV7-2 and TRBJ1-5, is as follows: GAGVSQSPSNKVTEKGKDVELRCDPISGHTALYWYRQSLGQGLEFLIYFQGNSAPDKSGLPSDRFSAERTGGSVSTLTIQRTQQEDSAVYLCASSSPFGTGVSNQPQHFGDGTRLSIL.

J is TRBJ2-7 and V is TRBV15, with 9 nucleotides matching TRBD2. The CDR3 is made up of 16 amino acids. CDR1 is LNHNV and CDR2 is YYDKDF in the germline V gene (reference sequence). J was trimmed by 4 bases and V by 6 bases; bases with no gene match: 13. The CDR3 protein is CATSTTSLGLAYEQYF. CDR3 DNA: TGTGCCACCAGTACGACCTCCTTGGGACTAGCTTACGAGCAGTACTTC.

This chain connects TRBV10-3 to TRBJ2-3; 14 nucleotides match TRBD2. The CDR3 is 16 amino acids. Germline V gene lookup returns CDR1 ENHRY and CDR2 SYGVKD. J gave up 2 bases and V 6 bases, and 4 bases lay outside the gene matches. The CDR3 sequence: CAIRRTSGGFTDTQYF. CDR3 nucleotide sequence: TGTGCCATCAGGCGGACTAGCGGGGGGTTCACAGATACGCAGTATTTT.

As DNA, the CDR3 is TGTGCCAGTAGTCCAGAATCCCGACAGGAGCAGTACTTC. The encoded protein is CASSPESRQEQYF. The rearrangement joins TRBV19 to TRBJ2-7, with D perhaps matching TRBD1 (5 bases). Germline assignment: CDR1 LNHDA and CDR2 SQIVND (reference sequence). This CDR3 contains 13 residues. V gave up 5 bases and J gave up 7 bases, with 15 bases separating them.

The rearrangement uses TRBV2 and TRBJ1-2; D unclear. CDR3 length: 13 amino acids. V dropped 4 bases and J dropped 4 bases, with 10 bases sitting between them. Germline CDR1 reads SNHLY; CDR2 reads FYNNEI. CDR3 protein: CASSVELLYGYTF. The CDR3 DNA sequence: TGTGCCAGCAGTGTCGAACTTCTCTATGGCTACACCTTC.

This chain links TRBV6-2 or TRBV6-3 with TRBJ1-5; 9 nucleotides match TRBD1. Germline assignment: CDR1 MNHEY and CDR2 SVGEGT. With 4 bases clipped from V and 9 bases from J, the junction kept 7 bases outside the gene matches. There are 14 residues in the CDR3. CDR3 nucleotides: TGTGCCAGCAGTTCCGACAGGGGGTTAGGGCCCCAGCATTTT. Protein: CASSSDRGLGPQHF.

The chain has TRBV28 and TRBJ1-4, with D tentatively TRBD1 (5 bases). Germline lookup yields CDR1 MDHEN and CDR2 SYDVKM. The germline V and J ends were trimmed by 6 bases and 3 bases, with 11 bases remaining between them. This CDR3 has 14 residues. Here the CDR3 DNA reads TGTGCCAGCAGACTGACAGCGCCTAATGAAAAACTGTTTTTT. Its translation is CASRLTAPNEKLFF.

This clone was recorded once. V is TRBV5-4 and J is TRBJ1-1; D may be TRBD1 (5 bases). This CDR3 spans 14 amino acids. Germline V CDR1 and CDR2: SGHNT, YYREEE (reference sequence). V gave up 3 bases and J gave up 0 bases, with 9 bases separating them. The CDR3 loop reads CASSSQDMNTEAFF. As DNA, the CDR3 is TGTGCCAGCAGCTCCCAGGACATGAACACTGAAGCTTTCTTT.

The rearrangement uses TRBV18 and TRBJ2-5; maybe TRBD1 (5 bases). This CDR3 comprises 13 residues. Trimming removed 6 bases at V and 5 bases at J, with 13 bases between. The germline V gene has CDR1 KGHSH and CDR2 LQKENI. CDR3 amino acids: CASSRDSRETQYF. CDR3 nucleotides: TGTGCCAGCTCCCGTGACAGTAGGGAGACCCAGTACTTC.

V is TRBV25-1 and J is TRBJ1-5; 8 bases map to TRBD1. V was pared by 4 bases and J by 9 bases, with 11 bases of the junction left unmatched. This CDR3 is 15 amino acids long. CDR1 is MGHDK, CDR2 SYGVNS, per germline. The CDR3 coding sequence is TGTGCCAGCAGTGGAGGACAGGGTGAGACGCGGCCCCAGCATTTT. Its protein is CASSGGQGETRPQHF.

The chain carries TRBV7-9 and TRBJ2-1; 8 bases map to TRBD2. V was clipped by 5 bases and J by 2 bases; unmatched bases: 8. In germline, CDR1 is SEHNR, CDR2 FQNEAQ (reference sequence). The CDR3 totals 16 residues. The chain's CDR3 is CASSPQRGLTYNEQFF. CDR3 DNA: TGTGCCAGCAGCCCCCAGCGGGGGCTAACCTACAATGAGCAGTTCTTC.

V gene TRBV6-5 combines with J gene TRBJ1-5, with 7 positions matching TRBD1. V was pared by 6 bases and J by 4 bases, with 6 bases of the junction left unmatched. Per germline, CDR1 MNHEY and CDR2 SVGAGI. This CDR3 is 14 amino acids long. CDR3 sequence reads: CASREGTDNQPQHF. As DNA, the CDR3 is TGTGCCAGCAGGGAGGGGACAGATAATCAGCCCCAGCATTTT.

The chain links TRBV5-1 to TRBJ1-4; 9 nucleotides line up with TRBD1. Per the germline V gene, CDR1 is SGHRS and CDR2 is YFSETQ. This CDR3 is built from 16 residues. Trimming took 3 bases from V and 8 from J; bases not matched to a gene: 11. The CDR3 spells CASSSPTGGGGEKLFF. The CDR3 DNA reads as TGCGCCAGCAGCTCCCCTACAGGGGGCGGTGGAGAAAAACTGTTTTTT.

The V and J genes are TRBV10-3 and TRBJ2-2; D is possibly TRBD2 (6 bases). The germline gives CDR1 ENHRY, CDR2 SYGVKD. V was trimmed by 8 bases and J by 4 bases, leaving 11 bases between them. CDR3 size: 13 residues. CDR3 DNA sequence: TGTGCCATCCGTCAGGGAGGCACCGGGGAGCTGTTTTTT. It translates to CAIRQGGTGELFF.